These 26 T cell receptor beta chains share one sample of origin, sequenced in a study of shared clonotypes between healthy human individuals. Method: immunoSEQ multiplex PCR; TCRdb's copy keeps in-frame clones and lacks some. The data contain 200,000 to 250,000 clones, 50% to 80% of them singletons. The sequenced material came from memory CD4+ T cells sorted from blood. The subset here: CD45RA-negative fraction. The receptor source for this set is a man aged 25-40 years in good health.

The rearrangement joins TRBV7-2 to TRBJ2-1; 7 positions agree with TRBD2. V lost 1 base and J lost 8; bases outside the gene matches: 8. Looked up from germline, CDR1 is SGHTA and CDR2 is FQGNSA. There are 15 residues in the CDR3. Written as DNA, the CDR3 is TGTGCCAGCAGCTTAGACGGGGGGAGTAGAGATGAGCAGTTCTTC. It yields the protein CASSLDGGSRDEQFF.

The chain uses TRBV27 and TRBJ2-3; D possibly uses TRBD1 or TRBD2 (5 bases each). Germline V CDR1 and CDR2: MNHEY, SMNVEV (reference sequence). The V and J ends lost 3 bases and 2 bases respectively, with 15 bases between them. The CDR3 runs 16 residues. The CDR3 DNA sequence: TGTGCCAGCAGTTTCTCCGGGACGGAGGTCACAGATACGCAGTATTTT. This gives the protein CASSFSGTEVTDTQYF.

This clone was detected only a few times. The rearrangement links TRBV6-1 to TRBJ1-1; no definite D call. The CDR3 runs 12 residues. V was shortened by 11 bases and J by 5 bases, with 15 bases between the two germline ends. The germline V gene has CDR1 MNHNS and CDR2 SASEGT. The CDR3 is CAVQLAWTEAFF. Written as DNA, the CDR3 is TGTGCCGTACAACTGGCGTGGACTGAAGCTTTCTTT.

This sequence joins TRBV27 and TRBJ2-1; TRBD2 matches at 14 bases. This CDR3 spans 17 amino acids. Germline CDR1 is MNHEY and CDR2 is SMNVEV (reference sequence). Trimming took 3 bases from V and 5 from J; bases not matched to a gene: 6. CDR3 DNA sequence: TGTGCCAGCAGTTTGTGGACTAGCGGGAGGTATAACAATGAGCAGTTCTTC. Amino acids: CASSLWTSGRYNNEQFF.

The J gene is TRBJ2-1, the V gene TRBV7-2, with 10 nucleotides matching TRBD2. The CDR3 extends over 15 amino acids. CDR1 SGHTA and CDR2 FQGNSA come from the germline V gene. J was trimmed by 6 bases and V by 3 bases; bases with no gene match: 5. Here the CDR3 reads CASSFRAGGGNEQFF. CDR3 DNA: TGTGCCAGCAGCTTCCGAGCGGGAGGGGGCAATGAGCAGTTCTTC.

The V and J genes are TRBV9 and TRBJ2-5; 14 bases agree with TRBD2. The J segment lost 2 bases and the V segment lost 0 bases, leaving 6 bases of the junction unmatched. The CDR3 covers 18 residues. CDR1 and CDR2 from the germline V gene are SGDLS and YYNGEE. The CDR3 DNA follows: TGTGCCAGCAGCGTAGGACCCCGGACTAGCGGGAGGCAAGAGACCCAGTACTTC. Translating it yields CASSVGPRTSGRQETQYF. The full variable domain, with the rest looked up from reference TRBV9 and TRBJ2-5, is DSGVTQTPKHLITATGQRVTLRCSPRSGDLSVYWYQQSLDQGLQFLIQYYNGEERAKGNILERFSAQQFPDLHSELNLSSLELGDSALYFCASSVGPRTSGRQETQYFGPGTRLLVL.

This chain connects TRBV4-1 to TRBJ1-2; D is possibly TRBD1 (5 bases). The CDR3 has 16 residues. Per the germline V gene, CDR1 is MGHRA and CDR2 is YSYEKL. Trimming left V 1 base short and J 2 bases short, with 14 bases between. In DNA form, the CDR3 reads TGCGCCAGCAGCCAAGGAGGGCAGGGCCACAACTATGGCTACACCTTC. This encodes CASSQGGQGHNYGYTF.

This chain connects TRBV15 to TRBJ2-1; 8 nucleotides align to TRBD1. V lost 0 bases, J lost 5 bases, and 12 bases stayed unmatched. The CDR3 consists of 18 residues. Germline CDR1 is LNHNV and CDR2 is YYDKDF (reference sequence). CDR3 region: CATSRDVGRTGSHNEQFF. The CDR3, as DNA: TGTGCCACCAGCAGAGATGTAGGGCGGACAGGGTCCCACAATGAGCAGTTCTTC.

The V and J genes are TRBV7-9 and TRBJ2-5; D is ambiguous. The CDR3 is 11 residues long. V lost 6 bases and J lost 4, with 6 bases in between. Germline assignment: CDR1 SEHNR and CDR2 FQNEAQ (reference sequence). CDR3 sequence reads: CASRSVETQYF. The CDR3 DNA reads TGTGCCAGCAGATCCGTAGAGACCCAGTACTTC.

This chain joins TRBV10-1 and TRBJ2-7, with unresolved D. This CDR3 has 13 residues. Germline V gives CDR1 WNHNN, CDR2 SYGVQD (reference sequence). Trimming took 0 bases from V and 7 from J, leaving 10 bases between them. DNA for the CDR3: TGCGCCAGCAGTGAGTCGGGGTTCGGGGAGCAGTACTTC. Amino acids: CASSESGFGEQYF.

The CDR3 DNA reads as TGCGCCAGCAGCCAAGTTACAGGGGGCGCCAAGAATACGTCCGAAGCTTTCTTT. This codes for CASSQVTGGAKNTSEAFF. V and J are TRBV4-3 and TRBJ1-1; 9 bases match TRBD1. This CDR3 spans 18 amino acids. Losses at the gene ends were 1 base for V and 8 bases for J; bases not matched to a gene: 17. CDR1 is LGHNA, CDR2 YSLEER, per germline.

This clone showed up just a few times. The same CDR3 can be traced to other DNA sequences in this sample. This chain joins TRBV19 and TRBJ2-5; possibly TRBD1 for D (5 bases). Germline V gives CDR1 LNHDA, CDR2 SQIVND (reference sequence). Trimming took 6 bases from V and 5 from J, leaving 10 bases between them. CDR3 size: 12 residues. The CDR3 bases are TGTGCCAGTAGGCAATCAGGGGAGACCCAGTACTTC. Its translation is CASRQSGETQYF.

The rearrangement joins TRBV27 to TRBJ2-5, with 9 bases that match TRBD1. Losses at the gene ends were 5 bases for V and 4 bases for J; bases not matched to a gene: 8. Germline CDR1 reads MNHEY; CDR2 reads SMNVEV (reference sequence). There are 15 residues in the CDR3. The CDR3 nucleotides are TGTGCCAGCAGTGGGGGGACAGGGAATTCAGAGACCCAGTACTTC. This encodes CASSGGTGNSETQYF.

V usage is TRBV20-1 and J usage is TRBJ2-5; D remains ambiguous. The V gene's germline CDR1 is DFQATT and CDR2 SNEGSKA (reference sequence). The CDR3 has 11 amino acids. The V gene lost 6 bases and the J gene lost 5 bases, with 10 bases spanning the gap. The CDR3 nucleotides read TGCAGTGCGTGGGTTAGCGAGACCCAGTACTTC. Its translation is CSAWVSETQYF.

This clone was found once. This chain uses TRBV2 with TRBJ2-5; no clear D gene. CDR1 SNHLY and CDR2 FYNNEI come from the germline V gene. V gave up 10 bases and J gave up 5 bases, with 14 bases separating them. CDR3 length equals 12 residues. The DNA for the CDR3 is TGTGCCAACGGGCTCCTCCGGGAGACCCAGTACTTC. It yields the protein CANGLLRETQYF.

This clone has a handful of counts. This CDR3 is CASSALTRAYEQYF. The CDR3, as DNA: TGTGCCAGCAGCGCGCTCACGAGGGCCTACGAGCAGTACTTC. The chain couples TRBV11-2 to TRBJ2-7; a weak D match, TRBD2 (5 bases). Trimming took 5 bases from V and 2 from J, leaving 13 bases between them. Germline assignment: CDR1 SGHAT and CDR2 FQNNGV. CDR3 length: 14 amino acids.

V is TRBV28 and J is TRBJ2-3, with 9 positions matching TRBD2. CDR1 is MDHEN and CDR2 is SYDVKM in the germline V gene. V was clipped by 6 bases and J by 6 bases; unmatched bases: 7. The CDR3 totals 14 residues. DNA of the CDR3: TGTGCCAGCAGCTCGCGGGAGGGCCGGGATACGCAGTATTTT. This encodes CASSSREGRDTQYF.

The chain's CDR3 is CASSLDRTYEQYF. The CDR3 region has the DNA TGCGCCAGCAGCTTGGACAGAACCTACGAGCAGTACTTC. This chain uses TRBV5-1 with TRBJ2-7; no definite D call. The CDR3 is made up of 13 amino acids. V lost 0 bases and J lost 2, with 6 bases in between. In germline, CDR1 is SGHRS, CDR2 YFSETQ.

This clone was counted many times. This rearrangement joins TRBV7-9 to TRBJ2-5, with 9 bases matching TRBD1. Trimming took 0 bases from V and 4 from J; bases not matched to a gene: 3. The germline gives CDR1 SEHNR, CDR2 FQNEAQ (reference sequence). The CDR3 covers 15 residues. This chain's CDR3 is CASSLATGGRETQYF. CDR3 coding DNA: TGTGCCAGCAGCTTAGCAACAGGGGGCCGAGAGACCCAGTACTTC.

This clone was observed a single time. This rearrangement joins TRBV7-2 to TRBJ1-2, with a possible D match to TRBD1 (5 bases). V was trimmed by 4 bases and J by 6 bases, leaving 9 bases between them. The CDR3 loop spans 12 amino acids. Germline lookup yields CDR1 SGHTA and CDR2 FQGNSA. The CDR3 loop reads CASSSPGNGYTF. CDR3 in DNA: TGTGCCAGCAGCTCCCCAGGGAATGGCTACACCTTC.

The chain has TRBV11-2 and TRBJ2-7; 10 bases align to TRBD2. The germline V gene has CDR1 SGHAT and CDR2 FQNNGV. This CDR3 contains 16 residues. The V gene end was trimmed by 0 bases and the J gene end by 3 bases; junction bases not matched to a gene: 5. The chain's CDR3 is CASSLDFASGSYEQYF. The CDR3 DNA sequence: TGTGCCAGCAGCTTAGATTTCGCTAGCGGGAGCTACGAGCAGTACTTC.

The rearrangement uses TRBV6-6 and TRBJ2-7; 7 nucleotides line up with TRBD2. Germline CDR1 is MNHNY and CDR2 is SVGAGI (reference sequence). The CDR3 spans 13 residues. V shed 2 bases, J shed 4 bases, and the junction held 2 bases outside the gene matches. CDR3 DNA: TGTGCCAGCAGTTACGACGGGAGGTACGAGCAGTACTTC. Amino acids: CASSYDGRYEQYF.

This chain joins TRBV7-9 and TRBJ1-2; 8 nucleotides match TRBD1. V trimming: 8 bases; J trimming: 4 bases; junction bases outside the gene matches: 6. Germline V gene lookup returns CDR1 SEHNR and CDR2 FQNEAQ (reference sequence). This CDR3 contains 13 residues. CDR3 protein: CASGQGQLYGYTF. In DNA form, the CDR3 reads TGTGCCAGCGGACAGGGACAGCTCTATGGCTACACCTTC.

V and J are TRBV11-2 and TRBJ2-3, with D unresolved. CDR1 is SGHAT and CDR2 is FQNNGV in the germline V gene. Deletions cut 5 bases from V and 6 bases from J, with 6 bases between. This CDR3 comprises 11 residues. CDR3 amino acids: CASSPRDTQYF. DNA for the CDR3: TGTGCCAGCAGCCCTCGGGATACGCAGTATTTT.

This rearrangement joins TRBV2 to TRBJ2-3, with TRBD1 matching 8 bases. From germline, CDR1 is SNHLY and CDR2 FYNNEI. The CDR3 has 15 amino acids. Trimming cost V 7 bases and J 1 base; bases outside gene matches: 7. The CDR3, as DNA: TGTGCCAGCACCTATCAGGGGGCTGGCACAGATACGCAGTATTTT. It codes for CASTYQGAGTDTQYF.

The chain employs TRBV25-1 and TRBJ2-7, with no clear D. V lost 1 base and J lost 9, with 13 bases in between. The CDR3 totals 13 residues. The germline CDR1 and CDR2 sequences are MGHDK and SYGVNS. The CDR3 spells CASSESDHPGQYF. CDR3 DNA sequence: TGTGCCAGCAGTGAATCTGACCACCCCGGGCAGTACTTC.